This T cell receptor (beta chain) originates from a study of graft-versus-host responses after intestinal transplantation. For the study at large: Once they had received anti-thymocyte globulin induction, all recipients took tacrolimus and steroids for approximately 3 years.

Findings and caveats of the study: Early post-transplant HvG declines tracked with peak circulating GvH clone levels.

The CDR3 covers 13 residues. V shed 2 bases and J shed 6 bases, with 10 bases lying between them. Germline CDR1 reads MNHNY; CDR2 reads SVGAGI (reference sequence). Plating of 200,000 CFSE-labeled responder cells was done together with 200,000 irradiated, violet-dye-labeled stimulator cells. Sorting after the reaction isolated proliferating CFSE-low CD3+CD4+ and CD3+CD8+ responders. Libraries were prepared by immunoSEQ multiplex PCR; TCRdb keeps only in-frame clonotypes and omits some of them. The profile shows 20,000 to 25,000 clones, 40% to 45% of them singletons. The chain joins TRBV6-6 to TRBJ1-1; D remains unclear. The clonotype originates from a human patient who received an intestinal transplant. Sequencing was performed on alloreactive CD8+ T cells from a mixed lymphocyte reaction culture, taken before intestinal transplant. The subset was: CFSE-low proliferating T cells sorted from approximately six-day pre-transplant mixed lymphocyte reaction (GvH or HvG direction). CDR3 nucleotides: TGTGCCAGCAGTTACGGGCGACGGGCTGAAGCTTTCTTT. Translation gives CASSYGRRAEAFF.